The rows below give T cell receptor beta chains drawn from one sample of a study of T cell repertoires in cytomegalovirus infection. The antigens of these receptors remain unknown. TCRdb re-analysed the reads in MiXCR, keeping a single row per CDR3 protein. This table has roughly 730,000 distinct CDR3 sequences, around 31% appearing once. The sequences come from cultured PBMCs, collected from culture after CMV antigen stimulation. The receptors stem from a human donor in good health (CMV status not recorded). Some clones in this sample may be carry-over from other donors' samples. The CDR3 runs from the conserved cysteine through the conserved F or W. The D gene is left open where the match is weak. Clone size is stated in some rows and not others, as once, few, many or a class when expanded.

V: TRBV7-9; J: TRBJ1-2; size: once; D: NA; DNA: TGTGCCAGCAGCTTAATGACCGATTATGGCTACACCTTC; CDR3: CASSLMTDYGYTF
V: TRBV7-4; J: TRBJ2-7; size: NA; D: TRBD1; DNA: TGTGCCAGCAGCCCGCCAGGGGGAACCTCCCACGAGCAGTACTTC; CDR3: CASSPPGGTSHEQYF
V: TRBV12-3/TRBV12-4; J: TRBJ2-3; size: many; D: NA; DNA: TGTGCCAGCAGAGCGACAGGAACAGATACGCAGTATTTT; CDR3: CASRATGTDTQYF
V: TRBV6-1; J: TRBJ1-5; size: few; D: TRBD1; DNA: TGTGCCAGCAATAGGGACAGGTCCCCTCTCAATCAGCCCCAGCATTTT; CDR3: CASNRDRSPLNQPQHF
V: TRBV20-1; J: TRBJ2-1; size: NA; D: NA; DNA: TGCAGTGCTAGAAGGGATGGGGCCGAGCAGTTCTTC; CDR3: CSARRDGAEQFF
V: TRBV19; J: TRBJ1-1; size: few; D: NA; DNA: TGTGCCAGTAGTCCCTCTCGCATAATGAACACTGAAGCTTTCTTT; CDR3: CASSPSRIMNTEAFF
V: TRBV6-2/TRBV6-3; J: TRBJ1-5; size: few; D: NA; DNA: TGTGCCAGCAGCTCACATTACGGGACGGACGATCAGCCCCAGCATTTT; CDR3: CASSSHYGTDDQPQHF
V: TRBV20-1; J: TRBJ2-7; size: few; D: TRBD2; DNA: TGCAGTGCTCCTAACGGGGCTAGCGGGAGCTACGAGCAGTACTTC; CDR3: CSAPNGASGSYEQYF
V: TRBV6-6; J: TRBJ1-1; size: few; D: NA; DNA: TGTGCCAGCAGGACCAGACTTATGAACACTGAAGCTTTCTTT; CDR3: CASRTRLMNTEAFF
V: TRBV7-2; J: TRBJ2-3; size: many; D: TRBD2; DNA: TGTGCCAGCAGCTCCCAGGGACTAGCGGTAGCAGATACGCAGTATTTT; CDR3: CASSSQGLAVADTQYF
V: TRBV4-1; J: TRBJ2-5; size: NA; D: NA; DNA: TGCGCCAGCAGCGAGAGAGGGATCGGAGAGACCCAGTACTTC; CDR3: CASSERGIGETQYF
V: TRBV2; J: TRBJ1-1; size: few; D: NA; DNA: TGTGGGACGCTTCGGGCAGGGGAAGCTTTCTTT; CDR3: CGTLRAGEAFF
V: TRBV20-1; J: TRBJ1-6; size: NA; D: NA; DNA: TGCAGTGCTAGAGGAGGTGAAAGCTCCTATAATTCACCCCTCCACTTT; CDR3: CSARGGESSYNSPLHF
V: TRBV7-9; J: TRBJ2-3; size: NA; D: NA; DNA: TGTGCCAGCAGCTTAGACGGACTACGCACAGATACGCAGTATTTT; CDR3: CASSLDGLRTDTQYF
V: TRBV7-2; J: TRBJ2-1; size: NA; D: NA; DNA: TGTGCCAGCATCAAAGGGTATGAGCAGTTCTTC; CDR3: CASIKGYEQFF
V: TRBV12-3/TRBV12-4; J: TRBJ1-5; size: NA; D: NA; DNA: TGTGCCAGCAGTTGGACCATCAATCAGCCCCAGCATTTT; CDR3: CASSWTINQPQHF
V: TRBV7-2; J: TRBJ1-4; size: NA; D: NA; DNA: TGTACCAGCAGCCCCGGGGCCGCAACTAATGAAAAACTGTTTTTT; CDR3: CTSSPGAATNEKLFF
V: TRBV6-2/TRBV6-3; J: TRBJ1-1; size: NA; D: TRBD1; DNA: TGTGCCAGCAGTTACGGGACAGGGCCTGAAGCTTTCTTT; CDR3: CASSYGTGPEAFF
V: TRBV19; J: TRBJ2-1; size: few; D: TRBD1; DNA: TGTGCCAGTAACAACGATCCGGGACAGTTATACAATGAGCAGTTCTTC; CDR3: CASNNDPGQLYNEQFF
V: TRBV19; J: TRBJ1-4; size: few; D: NA; DNA: TGTGCCAGTAGTCTTCGGACCCGGTGGGAAAAACTGTTTTTT; CDR3: CASSLRTRWEKLFF
V: TRBV7-9; J: TRBJ2-2; size: few; D: TRBD2; DNA: TGTGCCAGCAGCTTAGGGTCTAGCGGGAGCCACACCGGGGAGCTGTTTTTT; CDR3: CASSLGSSGSHTGELFF